Reported below is one TCR beta chain. Its specificity is not known. The data derive from a study of T cell responses to AZD1222 COVID-19 vaccine. At the level of the study: Pooling covered second doses at about 4 or about 12 weeks.

Study-level findings and limits: Variant regions that are unmutated are reportedly the target of nearly half of spike-specific TCRs. Repertoire sampling was restricted to post-peak T cell response timepoints. Two AZD1222 administrations were followed by greater Spike-specific TCR breadth and depth.

The CDR3 loop spans 12 amino acids. The V end was cut by 0 bases, the J end by 8 bases, with 10 bases between. CDR1 GTSNPN and CDR2 SVGIG come from the germline V gene (reference sequence). Using immunoSEQ multiplex PCR, the repertoire was profiled, and TCRdb retains in-frame clones only, with some absent. The table includes some 130,000 clones, 70% to 90% detected once. V is TRBV30 and J is TRBJ1-2; D possibly corresponds to TRBD1 (5 bases). The input for sequencing was peripheral blood, taken on day 0 of AZD1222 vaccination. The sequence was collected from an adult in good health. CDR3 nucleotide sequence: TGTGCCTGGAGTGTGTCCAGGGCCGGCTACACCTTC. Encoded protein: CAWSVSRAGYTF.